These 4 T cell receptor beta chains originate from one sample sequenced in a study of blood T cells in healthy people across ages. Primers used in a second PCR of about 7 to 12 cycles were a sample-barcoded 5' primer and a J-beta primer mix. TCRdb analysed the 5' RACE reads with MiXCR anew, one entry per CDR3 protein. This table holds roughly 1.7 million distinct CDR3 sequences, roughly a third found once. Sequenced material: blood. The receptor source for this set is a woman aged 25 to 45 in good health.

The rearrangement joins TRBV12-3 or TRBV12-4 to TRBJ2-3, with TRBD2 matching 8 bases. This CDR3 is built from 19 residues. V dropped 7 bases and J dropped 3; count of bases not matched to a gene: 21. This CDR3 reads CASNNRGGRGRLVTDTQYF. For the CDR3, the DNA is TGTGCCAGCAATAATCGGGGGGGCCGAGGTCGTCTTGTGACAGATACGCAGTATTTT.

This clonotype has at least ten counts. The chain carries TRBV29-1 and TRBJ2-1, with TRBD2 identical over 12 bases. The CDR3 loop spans 16 amino acids. J was trimmed by 0 bases and V by 7 bases; bases with no gene match: 7. CDR1 and CDR2 from the germline V gene are SQVTM and ANQGSEA. The CDR3 reads CSAGTSGLSSYNEQFF. The DNA of the CDR3 is TGCAGCGCCGGGACTAGCGGGCTGAGCTCCTACAATGAGCAGTTCTTC.

This clonotype has ten or more counts. The CDR3 DNA sequence: TGTGCCATCAAAGGGACTAGCGGGAGGAAGGGTTACGAGCAGTACTTC. Translation gives CAIKGTSGRKGYEQYF. The chain recombines TRBV10-3 with TRBJ2-7; 15 nucleotides agree with TRBD2. The ends lost 7 bases at V and 4 bases at J; junction bases unmatched: 8. Germline V lookup: CDR1 ENHRY, CDR2 SYGVKD. The CDR3 length is 16 residues.

This sequence joins TRBV5-1 and TRBJ1-1; D is perhaps TRBD1 (6 bases). Germline V gene lookup returns CDR1 SGHRS and CDR2 YFSETQ. Trimming stripped 4 bases from V and 8 bases from J, with 15 bases between. The length of the CDR3 is 13 residues. The CDR3 here is CASSGGPNSEAFF. The CDR3 DNA reads TGCGCCAGCAGCGGGGGCCCGAATAGCGAAGCTTTCTTT.